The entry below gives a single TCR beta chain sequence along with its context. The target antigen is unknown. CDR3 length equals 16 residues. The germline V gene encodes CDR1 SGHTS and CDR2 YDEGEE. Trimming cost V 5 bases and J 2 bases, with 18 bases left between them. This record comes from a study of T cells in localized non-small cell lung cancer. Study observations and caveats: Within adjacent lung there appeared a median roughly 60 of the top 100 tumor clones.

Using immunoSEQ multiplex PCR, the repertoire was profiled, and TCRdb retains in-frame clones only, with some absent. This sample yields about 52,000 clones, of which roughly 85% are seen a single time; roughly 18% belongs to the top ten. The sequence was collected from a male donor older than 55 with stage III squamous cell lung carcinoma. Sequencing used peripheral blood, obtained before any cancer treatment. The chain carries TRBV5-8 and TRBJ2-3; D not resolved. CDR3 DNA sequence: TGTGCCAGCAGGCACTTATCCGGGCCGGACACAGATACGCAGTATTTT. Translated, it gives CASRHLSGPDTDTQYF.